The present entry profiles one TCR beta chain with its context. The data were taken from a study of control samples from healthy donors and cancer patients. This CDR3 contains 16 residues. CDR1 is SNHLY, CDR2 FYNNEI, per germline. Deletions cut 3 bases from V and 4 bases from J, with 16 bases between. TCRdb keeps only in-frame clones here, not all; method: immunoSEQ multiplex PCR. The sample records roughly 200,000 clones, roughly nine tenths being singletons. The chain recombines TRBV2 with TRBJ2-4, with a possible D match to TRBD1 (6 bases). This clonotype was sampled from a young man in good health. The sample was blood. The CDR3 coding sequence is TGTGCCAGCAGTGATTGGTCAGGGGTTAGGAAAAACATTCAGTACTTC. This gives the protein CASSDWSGVRKNIQYF.